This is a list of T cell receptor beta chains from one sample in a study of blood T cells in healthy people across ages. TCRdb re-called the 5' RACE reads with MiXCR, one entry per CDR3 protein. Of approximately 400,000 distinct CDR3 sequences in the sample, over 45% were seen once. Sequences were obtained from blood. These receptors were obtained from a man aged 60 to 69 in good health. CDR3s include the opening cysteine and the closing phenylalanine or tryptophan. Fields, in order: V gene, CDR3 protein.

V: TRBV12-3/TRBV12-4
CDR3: CASRATEVLTF

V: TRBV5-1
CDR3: CASTPAGGLTDTQYF

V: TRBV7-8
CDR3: CASSTRTSGGSGETQYF

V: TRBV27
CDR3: CASSLSPNLPGIYEQYF

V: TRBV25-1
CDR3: CASREYNEQFF

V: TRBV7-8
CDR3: CASTRLTSSGEQFF

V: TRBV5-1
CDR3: CASSLASVGDYEQYF

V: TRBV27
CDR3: CASMPRGPYLYNEQFF

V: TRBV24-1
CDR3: CATSDYQGLAEYNEQFF

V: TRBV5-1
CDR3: CASSPGTPNTEAFF

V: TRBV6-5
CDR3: CASRPDVRETQYF

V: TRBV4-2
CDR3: CASSQDRATPYNEQYF

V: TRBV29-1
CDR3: CSVEARDRGRGDYGYTF

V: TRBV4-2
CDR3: CASSQDIPSAGLGETQYF

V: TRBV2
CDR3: CAGGAGGSIDYEQYF

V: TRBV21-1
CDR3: CASRWPRGRETQYF